The source of this T cell receptor beta chain is a study of naive and memory T cell subsets. An oligonucleotide containing a UMI was ligated to the 3' end of TCR cDNA. Cells were not sorted; total RNA input targeted about 1 to 1000 ng. Ligated cDNA underwent four rounds of PCR with nested alpha and beta constant region primers and SP2. For blood and skin samples, reverse transcription used TCR alpha and beta constant primers. TCRdb reprocessed the 5' RACE reads via MiXCR and lists one record per CDR3 protein. The sample lists tens of thousands of distinct CDR3 sequences; about 7% were seen once. Per germline, CDR1 SQVTM and CDR2 ANQGSEA. The CDR3 runs to 15 residues. Trimming at V came to 4 bases and at J to 0 bases, leaving 6 bases not matched to a gene.

The receptor was derived from a male donor in good health. This sequence joins TRBV29-1 and TRBJ1-5; 7 nucleotides line up with TRBD1. CDR3 sequence reads: CSVAVTGISNQPQHF. The CDR3 nucleotides read TGCAGCGTTGCTGTGACAGGGATTAGCAATCAGCCCCAGCATTTT. The whole variable domain, remainder taken from reference TRBV29-1 and TRBJ1-5, is SAVISQKPSRDICQRGTSLTIQCQVDSQVTMMFWYRQQPGQSLTLIATANQGSEATYESGFVIDKFPISRPNLTFSTLTVSNMSPEDSSIYLCSVAVTGISNQPQHFGDGTRLSIL.